This is a list of T cell receptor beta chains from one sample in a study of CD8+CD57+ T cells in acquired aplastic anemia. TCRdb reprocessed the reads with MiXCR, giving one entry per CDR3 protein. The sample has about 210,000 distinct CDR3 sequences, 34% seen once; the top ten hold roughly 1.1%. Sequencing was performed on sorted CD4+, CD8+, or CD8+CD57+ T cells (not recorded which) from PBMCs. The receptor set was obtained from a human donor in good health, serving as a control. The CDR3 runs from the conserved cysteine through the conserved F or W. D genes are given only for firm matches. Clone sizes are given selectively: once, few, many, or a class where the clone is expanded.

TRBJ2-7,many,TRBD2,TRBV7-9,CASSLGLAGLSYEQYF,TGTGCCAGCAGCTTGGGACTAGCGGGCCTCTCCTACGAGCAGTACTTC
TRBJ2-2,many,-,TRBV24-1,CATSDPLLTGELFF,TGTGCCACCAGTGATCCCTTACTCACCGGGGAGCTGTTTTTT
TRBJ1-1,few,-,TRBV5-1,CASRPLSTPMNTEAFF,TGCGCCAGCAGGCCCCTATCGACGCCCATGAACACTGAAGCTTTCTTT
TRBJ2-2,-,-,TRBV18,CATPKASGTNTGELFF,TGTGCCACCCCTAAAGCCTCCGGGACTAACACCGGGGAGCTGTTTTTT
TRBJ2-5,many,TRBD1,TRBV7-9,CASSSLGQPQETQYF,TGTGCCAGCAGCTCCTTGGGACAGCCTCAAGAGACCCAGTACTTC
TRBJ2-3,-,-,TRBV12-5,CASGLVVSRQGTDTQYF,TGTGCTAGTGGTTTGGTAGTCTCTCGCCAAGGCACAGATACGCAGTATTTT
TRBJ2-1,many,-,TRBV19,CASSPRPIGDEQFF,TGTGCCAGTAGTCCCCGACCGATTGGCGATGAGCAGTTCTTC
TRBJ2-3,-,TRBD1,TRBV25-1,CASRTGVGTDTQYF,TGTGCCAGCAGAACAGGGGTAGGGACAGATACGCAGTATTTT
TRBJ2-7,-,TRBD1,TRBV11-2,CASGPTGTGAYEQYF,TGTGCCAGCGGCCCAACCGGGACAGGGGCCTACGAGCAGTACTTC
TRBJ1-1,few,TRBD1,TRBV9,CASSVVDTGGTEAFF,TGTGCCAGCAGCGTAGTGGATACAGGGGGGACTGAAGCTTTCTTT
TRBJ2-7,many,-,TRBV25-1,CASSGNQGREVGYEQYF,TGTGCCAGCAGTGGAAACCAGGGTAGGGAGGTGGGGTACGAGCAGTACTTC
TRBJ2-7,many,-,TRBV4-1,CASSQAVQVQQYF,TGCGCCAGCAGCCAAGCAGTACAAGTACAGCAGTACTTC
TRBJ1-2,-,-,TRBV20-1,CSARGPIVDYGYTF,TGCAGTGCTAGAGGGCCCATCGTGGACTATGGCTACACCTTC
TRBJ2-2,-,TRBD2,TRBV7-3,CASSSGLAGGPKVGELFF,TGTGCCAGCAGCTCGGGACTAGCGGGGGGGCCGAAGGTCGGGGAGCTGTTTTTT
TRBJ2-5,many,TRBD1,TRBV20-1,CSARPTAGQGSEETQYF,TGCAGTGCTAGGCCCACCGCCGGACAGGGTAGTGAAGAGACCCAGTACTTC
TRBJ2-3,-,-,TRBV29-1,CSVDGLRGAADTQYF,TGCAGCGTTGATGGCCTTAGAGGGGCTGCAGATACGCAGTATTTT
TRBJ1-3,-,-,TRBV20-1,CSAREVSSENTIYF,TGCAGTGCTAGGGAAGTGAGCTCTGAAAACACCATATATTTT
TRBJ1-6,-,TRBD1,TRBV5-1,CASTAGGGNSPLHF,TGCGCCAGCACCGCAGGGGGAGGTAATTCACCCCTCCACTTT
TRBJ2-6,-,-,TRBV5-1,CASRQAGANVLTF,TGCGCCAGCAGACAAGCAGGGGCCAACGTCCTGACTTTC
TRBJ2-5,few,-,TRBV10-2,CASSSPGSLGETQYF,TGCGCCAGCTCATCCCCAGGGTCGTTGGGGGAGACCCAGTACTTC
TRBJ2-1,few,-,TRBV27,CASSRVQGSGEQFF,TGTGCCAGCAGTCGAGTTCAGGGATCAGGTGAGCAGTTCTTC
TRBJ1-6,-,-,TRBV30,CAWSVPNRWLAGNSPLHF,TGTGCCTGGAGTGTACCAAACCGATGGCTGGCGGGAAATTCACCCCTCCACTTT
TRBJ1-4,few,-,TRBV5-5,CASSRYQGDLQKLFF,TGTGCCAGCAGTCGATATCAAGGTGATTTGCAAAAACTGTTTTTT
TRBJ1-2,many,-,TRBV7-8,CASSGNYGYTF,TGTGCCAGCAGCGGGAACTATGGCTACACCTTC
TRBJ2-2,few,-,TRBV4-2,CASSQVSVLGTGELFF,TGTGCCAGCAGCCAAGTAAGCGTTTTGGGCACCGGGGAGCTGTTTTTT
TRBJ2-5,many,TRBD1,TRBV5-1,CASSLGTGGWETQYF,TGCGCCAGCAGCTTGGGCACAGGGGGCTGGGAGACCCAGTACTTC
TRBJ2-5,many,-,TRBV10-3,CAIRVRDSWEEAQYF,TGTGCCATCAGGGTTCGGGACTCATGGGAAGAGGCCCAGTACTTC
TRBJ1-1,many,-,TRBV2,CASSPHQGNTEAFF,TGTGCCAGCAGCCCACACCAGGGAAACACTGAAGCTTTCTTT
TRBJ1-1,-,-,TRBV19,CASSIGQPGNTEAFF,TGTGCCAGTAGTATAGGACAGCCTGGAAACACTGAAGCTTTCTTT
TRBJ2-7,many,TRBD1,TRBV10-1,CASSRDRGVEQYF,TGCGCCAGCTCCCGGGACAGGGGAGTCGAGCAGTACTTC
TRBJ2-5,-,TRBD2,TRBV7-6,CASSSRTSGDQETQYF,TGTGCCAGCAGCTCCCGGACTAGCGGGGACCAAGAGACCCAGTACTTC
TRBJ2-3,many,TRBD2,TRBV24-1,CATIGLSASGAPSTDTQYF,TGTGCCACCATTGGGCTTTCGGCTAGCGGGGCACCTAGCACAGATACGCAGTATTTT
TRBJ2-7,-,TRBD1,TRBV29-1,CSGRDSPYEQYF,TGCAGCGGCCGGGACAGTCCTTACGAGCAGTACTTC
TRBJ1-6,-,TRBD1,TRBV7-3,CASSGQASGSPLHF,TGTGCCAGCTCTGGACAGGCGAGCGGTTCACCCCTCCACTTT
TRBJ2-4,few,TRBD1,TRBV3-1,CASSQTSGQGKNIQYF,TGTGCCAGCAGCCAGACGTCGGGACAGGGAAAAAACATTCAGTACTTC
TRBJ1-5,-,TRBD1,TRBV10-3,CAISQDRAQPQHF,TGTGCCATCAGCCAGGACAGGGCACAGCCCCAGCATTTT
TRBJ2-7,many,-,TRBV7-6,CASSLTGNEQYF,TGTGCCAGCAGCTTAACAGGGAACGAGCAGTACTTC
TRBJ2-3,-,TRBD1,TRBV11-1,CANSTGTGGGSTDTQYF,TGTGCCAACAGCACCGGGACAGGGGGGGGGAGCACAGATACGCAGTATTTT
TRBJ2-3,medium-sized,TRBD2,TRBV25-1,CASSALAGAGDTQYF,TGTGCCAGCAGTGCCCTAGCGGGAGCGGGTGATACGCAGTATTTT
TRBJ1-1,many,-,TRBV14,CASSRAGNTEAFF,TGTGCCAGCAGCCGAGCTGGGAACACTGAAGCTTTCTTT
TRBJ2-7,-,TRBD1,TRBV29-1,CSVGQGIPEQYF,TGCAGCGTCGGACAGGGTATACCCGAGCAGTACTTC
TRBJ2-7,many,TRBD1,TRBV5-4,CASSGKTGLREQYF,TGTGCCAGCAGCGGGAAGACAGGGCTTCGGGAGCAGTACTTC
TRBJ1-1,-,-,TRBV10-3,CATRETGTKPTEAFF,TGTGCCACCCGAGAGACAGGAACTAAACCCACTGAAGCTTTCTTT
TRBJ1-2,many,-,TRBV5-1,CASSLALTGSGYTF,TGCGCCAGCAGCTTGGCCTTGACAGGATCTGGCTACACCTTC
TRBJ2-2,few,TRBD2,TRBV9,CASSKGLVATGELFF,TGTGCCAGCAGCAAAGGACTAGTCGCCACCGGGGAGCTGTTTTTT
TRBJ1-1,many,-,TRBV2,CASSESLNTEAFF,TGTGCCAGCAGTGAATCGTTGAACACTGAAGCTTTCTTT
TRBJ2-7,many,-,TRBV10-3,CAISESGDYRSYEQYF,TGTGCCATCAGTGAGTCAGGCGACTATCGCTCCTACGAGCAGTACTTC
TRBJ1-5,-,-,TRBV15,CATSRDPDLRDQMQHF,TGTGCCACCAGCAGAGATCCGGACCTCCGCGATCAGATGCAGCATTTT
TRBJ1-1,once,-,TRBV2,CASSDRSAMNTGAFF,TGTGCCAGCAGTGATCGTTCAGCCATGAACACTGGAGCTTTCTTT
TRBJ2-1,many,-,TRBV20-1,CSAQRSSGGGNEQFF,TGCAGTGCCCAAAGGTCTAGCGGAGGGGGCAATGAGCAGTTCTTC
TRBJ2-5,many,TRBD2,TRBV24-1,CATSPGAGGLETQYF,TGTGCCACCAGTCCTGGGGCGGGAGGACTTGAGACCCAGTACTTC
TRBJ1-6,many,-,TRBV27,CASTGLGSPLHF,TGTGCCAGCACGGGCTTGGGATCACCCCTCCACTTT
TRBJ2-3,many,-,TRBV12-3/TRBV12-4,CASSLLDTQYF,TGTGCCAGCAGCCTGTTGGATACGCAGTATTTT
TRBJ1-6,many,-,TRBV18,CASSPQSNSPLHF,TGTGCCAGCTCACCCCAAAGTAATTCACCCCTCCACTTT
TRBJ2-5,few,-,TRBV20-1,CSARTGPPETQYF,TGCAGTGCTAGAACCGGGCCCCCAGAGACCCAGTACTTC
TRBJ1-1,-,-,TRBV18,CASSPSTETEAFF,TGTGCCAGCTCACCGTCGACAGAAACTGAAGCTTTCTTT
TRBJ1-5,many,-,TRBV7-2,CASSRSPGMNQPQHF,TGTGCCAGCAGCCGTTCGCCAGGGATGAATCAGCCCCAGCATTTT